The 28 T cell receptor beta chains below were found in one sample sequenced in a study of blood T cell repertoires in COVID-19. The repertoire was sequenced with immunoSEQ multiplex PCR; TCRdb's copy has only in-frame clones and lacks some. The data hold some 380,000 clones, with approximately 87% observed a single time. The sample comprised PBMCs or T cells enriched from blood (not recorded which). Source of these receptors: a man under 40 who had recovered from COVID-19.

This chain joins TRBV5-1 and TRBJ1-4; 8 positions agree with TRBD1. The germline CDR1 and CDR2 sequences are SGHRS and YFSETQ. CDR3 length: 15 amino acids. V lost 4 bases to trimming and J lost 5 bases; unmatched junction nucleotides: 7. Here the CDR3 reads CASSERQGKNEKLFF. CDR3 nucleotide sequence: TGCGCCAGCAGCGAACGACAGGGGAAGAATGAAAAACTGTTTTTT. Full variable domain (remainder filled in from reference TRBV5-1 and TRBJ1-4): KAGVTQTPRYLIKTRGQQVTLSCSPISGHRSVSWYQQTPGQGLQFLFEYFSETQRNKGNFPGRFSGRQFSNSRSEMNVSTLELGDSALYLCASSERQGKNEKLFFGSGTQLSVL.

In its sample, this clone was seen once. The V and J genes are TRBV30 and TRBJ1-2; possibly TRBD1 for D (5 bases). Trimming pared 4 bases from V and 5 bases from J, leaving 11 bases between. The germline V gene encodes CDR1 GTSNPN and CDR2 SVGIG (reference sequence). The CDR3 contains 12 residues. In DNA, the CDR3 is TGTGCCTGGACAGGGCGAAAATATGGCTACACCTTC. Translated, it gives CAWTGRKYGYTF.

About this clone: It may be a read error: a sequence one base away is much more abundant. This chain uses TRBV19 with TRBJ1-3; the D is unclear. The CDR3 is 12 amino acids. Germline V gives CDR1 LNHDA, CDR2 SQIVND (reference sequence). V was trimmed by 6 bases and J by 0 bases, leaving 3 bases between them. CDR3 nucleotide sequence: TGTGCCAGTAGCGGCTCTGGAAACACCATATATTTT. This encodes CASSGSGNTIYF.

The V call is TRBV19, the J call TRBJ1-2; D gene unclear. V was trimmed by 9 bases and J by 8 bases, leaving 13 bases between them. Germline values: CDR1 LNHDA, CDR2 SQIVND (reference sequence). There are 11 residues in the CDR3. In DNA form, the CDR3 reads TGTGCCAGCTCTGGAGAGCAAGGCTACACCTTC. It specifies CASSGEQGYTF. Supplemented by reference TRBV19 and TRBJ1-2, the full variable domain reads DGGITQSPKYLFRKEGQNVTLSCEQNLNHDAMYWYRQDPGQGLRLIYYSQIVNDFQKGDIAEGYSVSREKKESFPLTVTSAQKNPTAFYLCASSGEQGYTFGSGTRLTVV.

The rearrangement links TRBV7-9 to TRBJ2-5; 8 nucleotides align to TRBD2. V was pared by 5 bases and J by 5 bases, with 16 bases of the junction left unmatched. Germline values: CDR1 SEHNR, CDR2 FQNEAQ (reference sequence). The CDR3 runs 17 residues. CDR3 residues: CASSPTTQRGRTETQYF. The CDR3 DNA reads TGTGCCAGCAGCCCAACCACCCAGCGGGGGAGGACGGAGACCCAGTACTTC.

The CDR3 here is CASSEGTVNTGELFF. DNA for the CDR3: TGTGCCAGCAGTGAGGGGACAGTGAACACCGGGGAGCTGTTTTTT. The chain combines TRBV6-1 with TRBJ2-2; TRBD1 aligns across 7 bases. CDR1 MNHNS and CDR2 SASEGT come from the germline V gene. The CDR3 is 15 amino acids. V shed 3 bases and J 1 base; nucleotides not matched to a gene: 2.

The chain is built from TRBV6-5 and TRBJ2-5, with a tentative D call TRBD2 (6 bases). Trimming shortened V by 5 bases and J by 3 bases, and 16 bases separated the two germline ends. Germline assignment: CDR1 MNHEY and CDR2 SVGAGI. The CDR3 is 15 amino acids. As DNA, the CDR3 is TGTGCCAGCAGTCCTACCGGGACTGAGGAAGAGACCCAGTACTTC. It translates to CASSPTGTEEETQYF.

The chain links TRBV30 to TRBJ1-6, with unresolved D. Germline V gene sequence: CDR1 GTSNPN, CDR2 SVGIG (reference sequence). Trimming stripped 4 bases from V and 6 bases from J, with 4 bases between. This CDR3 is built from 11 residues. The CDR3 nucleotides are TGTGCCTGGAACGGTAATTCACCCCTCCACTTT. This encodes CAWNGNSPLHF.

As to this clone: Other DNA sequences in the same sample also yield this CDR3. The rearrangement joins TRBV7-9 to TRBJ1-2, with D possibly being TRBD1 (5 bases). The germline V gene has CDR1 SEHNR and CDR2 FQNEAQ (reference sequence). The CDR3 has 13 amino acids. V was cut by 6 bases and J by 0 bases, with 8 bases left in between. CDR3: CASSLDTNYGYTF. CDR3 nucleotides: TGTGCCAGCAGTCTGGACACTAACTATGGCTACACCTTC.

This rearrangement joins TRBV6-5 to TRBJ1-2; D remains unclear. V gave up 8 bases and J gave up 4 bases, with 17 bases separating them. Looked up from germline, CDR1 is MNHEY and CDR2 is SVGAGI. The CDR3 is made up of 14 amino acids. The CDR3 DNA reads as TGTGCCAGCGAAAGGAGGACGGTGATCTATGGCTACACCTTC. The encoded protein is CASERRTVIYGYTF.

The chain joins TRBV9 to TRBJ2-7; TRBD2 agrees at 7 bases. This CDR3 is 15 amino acids long. Germline V gene sequence: CDR1 SGDLS, CDR2 YYNGEE. V gave up 0 bases and J gave up 7 bases; unmatched junction bases: 10. The DNA for the CDR3 is TGTGCCAGCAGCGTAGGCGTCAGCGGGGTCTGGGAGCAGTACTTC. It specifies CASSVGVSGVWEQYF. Full variable domain (outside the CDR3, taken from reference TRBV9 and TRBJ2-7): DSGVTQTPKHLITATGQRVTLRCSPRSGDLSVYWYQQSLDQGLQFLIQYYNGEERAKGNILERFSAQQFPDLHSELNLSSLELGDSALYFCASSVGVSGVWEQYFGPGTRLTVT.

The J gene is TRBJ2-1, the V gene TRBV11-3, with 9 bases aligning to TRBD2. Germline CDR1 SGHNT, CDR2 YENEEA. This CDR3 comprises 15 residues. J was trimmed by 5 bases and V by 3 bases; bases with no gene match: 5. This CDR3 is CASSLGLAIDNEQFF. CDR3 sequence (DNA): TGTGCCAGCAGCTTGGGACTAGCAATTGACAATGAGCAGTTCTTC.

The chain employs TRBV24-1 and TRBJ2-1; D gene unclear. CDR1 KGHDR and CDR2 SFDVKD come from the germline V gene. Trimming stripped 4 bases from V and 4 bases from J, with 7 bases between. The CDR3 contains 13 residues. The CDR3 DNA follows: TGTGCCACCAGTGAAGCCGGGTACAATGAGCAGTTCTTC. Translation: CATSEAGYNEQFF.

DNA for the CDR3: TGTGCCAGCAGCTTAGGGGTTGGCCAGGTCAAGTTCTTC. Its translation is CASSLGVGQVKFF. This rearrangement joins TRBV7-2 to TRBJ2-1; D is unclear. Trimming removed 1 base at V and 14 bases at J, with 15 bases between. The CDR3 is made up of 13 amino acids. The germline V gene encodes CDR1 SGHTA and CDR2 FQGNSA.

The chain links TRBV19 to TRBJ1-1, with unresolved D. The CDR3 runs to 17 residues. The germline V gene encodes CDR1 LNHDA and CDR2 SQIVND (reference sequence). The V gene lost 4 bases and the J gene lost 0 bases, with 18 bases spanning the gap. CDR3: CASSNLHRLTLNTEAFF. As DNA, the CDR3 is TGTGCCAGTAGTAACTTGCACAGATTAACCCTGAACACTGAAGCTTTCTTT.

The sample holds a few counts of this clone. The chain employs TRBV2 and TRBJ1-6; TRBD1 matches at 7 bases. Trimming cost V 3 bases and J 7 bases; bases outside gene matches: 12. Germline V CDR1 and CDR2: SNHLY, FYNNEI. The CDR3 totals 17 residues. The CDR3 loop is CASSEAGQALINSPLHF. DNA for the CDR3: TGTGCCAGCAGTGAGGCCGGACAGGCCCTTATAAATTCACCCCTCCACTTT.

V gene TRBV30 combines with J gene TRBJ2-3, with D tentatively TRBD2 (6 bases). The ends were cut back, 1 base at V and 6 bases at J, with 20 bases in the middle. In germline, CDR1 is GTSNPN, CDR2 SVGIG (reference sequence). The CDR3 consists of 16 residues. The CDR3 spells CAWSAHRRDAGDTQYF. The CDR3 DNA reads as TGTGCCTGGAGTGCCCACCGCAGGGATGCGGGGGATACGCAGTATTTT. Complete variable domain (other parts from reference TRBV30 and TRBJ2-3): SQTIHQWPATLVQPVGSPLSLECTVEGTSNPNLYWYRQAAGRGLQLLFYSVGIGQISSEVPQNLSASRPQDRQFILSSKKLLLSDSGFYLCAWSAHRRDAGDTQYFGPGTRLTVL.

V usage is TRBV4-1 and J usage is TRBJ1-2, with D tentatively TRBD1 (5 bases). This CDR3 has 14 residues. Looked up from germline, CDR1 is MGHRA and CDR2 is YSYEKL. V was shortened by 4 bases and J by 1 base, with 10 bases between the two germline ends. The CDR3 spells CASSPGGVNYGYTF. The DNA for the CDR3 is TGCGCCAGCAGCCCGGGGGGAGTTAACTATGGCTACACCTTC.

In DNA form, the CDR3 reads TGTGCCAGCGCGTACTTTAGCGGGGGGATCACAGATACGCAGTATTTT. This codes for CASAYFSGGITDTQYF. This rearrangement joins TRBV27 to TRBJ2-3, with 10 positions matching TRBD2. V shed 8 bases, J shed 2 bases, and the junction held 10 bases outside the gene matches. Germline V CDR1 and CDR2: MNHEY, SMNVEV (reference sequence). The CDR3 covers 16 residues.

The CDR3 here is CASSIGDWQQETQYF. The CDR3 region has the DNA TGTGCCAGTAGTATAGGCGACTGGCAGCAAGAGACCCAGTACTTC. The J gene is TRBJ2-5, the V gene TRBV19; D is undetermined. Germline V gives CDR1 LNHDA, CDR2 SQIVND (reference sequence). The CDR3 loop spans 15 amino acids. V was pared by 1 base and J by 2 bases, with 11 bases between.

The chain joins TRBV5-8 to TRBJ2-2; D perhaps matches TRBD1 (5 bases). Germline CDR1 reads SGHTS; CDR2 reads YDEGEE. Trimming took 0 bases from V and 5 from J, leaving 11 bases between them. This CDR3 comprises 15 residues. The CDR3 reads CASSLDRGRTGELFF. As DNA, the CDR3 is TGTGCCAGCAGCTTGGATAGGGGAAGAACCGGGGAGCTGTTTTTT.

The chain combines TRBV5-6 with TRBJ1-1; D unclear. The CDR3 loop spans 15 amino acids. Germline V lookup: CDR1 SGHDT, CDR2 YYEEEE. Trimming cost V 2 bases and J 0 bases, with 11 bases left between them. CDR3 loop: CASSLPRSLNTEAFF. The CDR3 region has the DNA TGTGCCAGCAGCTTACCCAGGTCCCTGAACACTGAAGCTTTCTTT.

The rearrangement uses TRBV18 and TRBJ2-1; 10 bases line up with TRBD2. After removal of 6 bases from V and 6 bases from J, the junction contained 8 bases not matched to a gene. This CDR3 has 15 residues. Germline V gives CDR1 KGHSH, CDR2 LQKENI. CDR3 in DNA: TGTGCCAGCTCTCCCGGGACTAGCGTAAGCAATGAGCAGTTCTTC. Protein product: CASSPGTSVSNEQFF.

The sample holds a few counts of this clone. The chain uses TRBV29-1 and TRBJ1-4; the D gene is possibly TRBD1 (5 bases). In germline, CDR1 is SQVTM, CDR2 ANQGSEA. Trimming cost V 5 bases and J 4 bases, with 8 bases left between them. The CDR3 spans 12 residues. For the CDR3, the DNA is TGCAGCGTTTCTCAGGGTAATGAAAAACTGTTTTTT. This gives the protein CSVSQGNEKLFF.

The chain joins TRBV2 to TRBJ2-2, with D possibly being TRBD2 (6 bases). V was pared by 4 bases and J by 7 bases, with 13 bases between. The CDR3 is made up of 14 amino acids. Per germline, CDR1 SNHLY and CDR2 FYNNEI. The CDR3 DNA reads as TGTGCCAGCAGTGTGTGGATGGGGGGCGGGGAGCTGTTTTTT. Amino acid sequence: CASSVWMGGGELFF. Filled out from reference TRBV2 and TRBJ2-2, the complete variable domain reads EPEVTQTPSHQVTQMGQEVILRCVPISNHLYFYWYRQILGQKVEFLVSFYNNEISEKSEIFDDQFSVERPDGSNFTLKIRSTKLEDSAMYFCASSVWMGGGELFFGEGSRLTVL.

This chain links TRBV19 with TRBJ1-1; D not certain. Germline-derived CDR1 and CDR2 are LNHDA and SQIVND (reference sequence). Trimming took 3 bases from V and 4 from J, leaving 15 bases between them. The CDR3 totals 15 residues. CDR3 amino acids: CASSIGGSLGTEAFF. CDR3 DNA: TGTGCCAGTAGTATCGGCGGGTCTCTGGGCACTGAAGCTTTCTTT.

This chain joins TRBV27 and TRBJ1-2; D remains unclear. CDR1 and CDR2 (germline): MNHEY, SMNVEV (reference sequence). V lost 4 bases to trimming and J lost 6 bases, with 9 bases between them. This CDR3 spans 12 amino acids. The CDR3 DNA reads TGTGCCAGCAGTTCGGGAGGGAATGGCTACACCTTC. Translating gives CASSSGGNGYTF.

V gene TRBV29-1 combines with J gene TRBJ2-2, with TRBD1 identical over 7 bases. The germline V gene has CDR1 SQVTM and CDR2 ANQGSEA. This CDR3 has 14 residues. Trimming at V came to 3 bases and at J to 1 base, leaving 2 bases not matched to a gene. The CDR3 is CSVDAGGNTGELFF. In nucleotides, the CDR3 is TGCAGCGTTGATGCAGGGGGGAACACCGGGGAGCTGTTTTTT.